Given below is one TCR beta chain in context. Its antigen is not yet known. No much larger clone is present one base from it, and per-base qualities are unavailable. V is clipped by 6 bases and J by 2 bases, and the sequence between their germline boundaries is 6 bases long. The CDR3 sequence holds 12 residues, the cysteine and phenylalanine included. Only the CDR3 region is kept as DNA, spanning 36 bases read in frame from base 1. In the germline V gene (reference sequence), CDR1 corresponds to LNHDA and CDR2 to SQIVND. These data come from a study of OX40 agonist ivuxolimab in advanced cancers. For context, the study as a whole: The costimulatory receptor OX40 (CD134) was targeted by ivuxolimab, a fully human IgG2 agonistic monoclonal antibody. A male proportion of 75% to 85% and a mean age of 60 years, ranging from 23 to 79, were recorded for the dose-escalation cohort. Prior anti-PD-1, anti-PD-L1 or anti-CTLA-4 therapy was permitted, and checkpoint inhibitors had been received by approximately 39% of dose-escalation patients. Intravenous ivuxolimab was administered to patients every 2 weeks at six dose levels: 0.01, 0.1, 0.3, 1.5, 3 and 10 mg/kg. Of the roughly 53 patients in dose escalation, approximately 20 had hepatocellular carcinoma, roughly 15 had melanoma, 9 had renal cell carcinoma and 9 had head and neck cancer. Partial responses occurred in three dose-escalation patients: two with cutaneous melanoma and one with hepatocellular carcinoma. The monotherapy dose-escalation portion (N ≈ 50 patients) of the phase I ivuxolimab trial is reported in the paper. Peripheral TCRbeta sequencing aimed to test whether ivuxolimab altered TCR sequence diversity and caused clonal T-cell expansion. Points the paper makes about the study in general: In the 0.1-3.0 mg/kg groups, partial responders had among the lowest normalized peripheral clonal expansion, particularly in CD8+ T cells. At doses from 0.1 to 3.0 mg/kg, clonal expansion was seen in both CD4+ and CD8+ blood T cells between baseline and week 6. Low levels of normalized T-cell clonal expansion were also seen in some nonresponding patients. The antigen specificity of the peripheral T cells that underwent clonal expansion was not determined. On average, CD8+ T cells showed more expanded clones than CD4+ T cells after ivuxolimab.

The trial excluded patients who had a history of autoimmune disease or were on systemic immunosuppression. Peripheral blood for TCR sequencing was collected from all dose cohorts at baseline, on cycle 4 day 1, and on cycle 7 day 1. The samples were drawn from a first-in-human, open-label, multicenter phase I dose-escalation trial of ivuxolimab. Adults with locally advanced or metastatic melanoma, renal cell carcinoma, hepatocellular carcinoma or head and neck squamous cell carcinoma were enrolled in the trial. Before TCR sequencing, CD4+ T cells and CD8+ T cells were sorted from peripheral blood as separate populations. Genomic DNA was extracted from sorted cells for sequencing of the TCRbeta CDR3 region. The immunoSEQ Assay was used for sequencing of TCRbeta CDR3 regions. TCRdb retrieved this table from immuneACCESS and kept in-frame rearrangements only. Not all clones are present; in checked studies, unresolved V genes account for under half, and no reason is known for the remainder. In all, the sample holds 45,000 or so clones, and approximately 82% of those were seen once. In total, the top ten clones hold 2% to 3% of the sample.

This clonotype was obtained from an adult with an advanced solid tumor such as melanoma, head and neck, liver or kidney cancer. Sequenced material: CD4+ or CD8+ T cells sorted from blood, taken in a trial of the OX40 agonist ivuxolimab. The rearrangement joined TRBV19 to TRBJ2-3; a confident D gene designation cannot be given. The DNA sequence reads TGTGCCAGTAGCTCCTTCACAGATACGCAGTATTTT. Translated, this gives CASSSFTDTQYF.